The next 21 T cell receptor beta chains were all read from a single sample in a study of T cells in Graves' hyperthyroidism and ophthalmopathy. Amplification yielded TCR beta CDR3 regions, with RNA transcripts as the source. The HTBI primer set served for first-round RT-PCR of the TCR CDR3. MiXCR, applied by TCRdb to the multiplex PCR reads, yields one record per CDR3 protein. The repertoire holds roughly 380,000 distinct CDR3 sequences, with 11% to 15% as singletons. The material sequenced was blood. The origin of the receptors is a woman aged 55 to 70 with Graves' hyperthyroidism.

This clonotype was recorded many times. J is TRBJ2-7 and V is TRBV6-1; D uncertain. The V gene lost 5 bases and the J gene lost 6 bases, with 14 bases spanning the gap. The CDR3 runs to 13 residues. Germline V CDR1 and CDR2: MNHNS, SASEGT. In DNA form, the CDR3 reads TGTGCCAGCAGTTTGGACGGTACCGGCGAGCAGTACTTC. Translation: CASSLDGTGEQYF.

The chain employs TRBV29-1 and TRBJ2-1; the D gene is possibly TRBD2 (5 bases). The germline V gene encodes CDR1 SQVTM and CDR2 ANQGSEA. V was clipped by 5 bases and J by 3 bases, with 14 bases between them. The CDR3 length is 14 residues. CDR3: CSVRMAGLYNEQFF. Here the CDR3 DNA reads TGCAGCGTTCGTATGGCGGGCCTCTACAATGAGCAGTTCTTC.

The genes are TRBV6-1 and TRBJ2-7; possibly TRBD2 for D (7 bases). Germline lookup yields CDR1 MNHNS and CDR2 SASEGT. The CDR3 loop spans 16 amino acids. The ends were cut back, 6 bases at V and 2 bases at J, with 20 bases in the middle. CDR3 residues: CASRPTRGAGPYEQYF. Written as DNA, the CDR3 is TGTGCCAGCAGACCAACACGGGGGGCGGGACCCTACGAGCAGTACTTC.

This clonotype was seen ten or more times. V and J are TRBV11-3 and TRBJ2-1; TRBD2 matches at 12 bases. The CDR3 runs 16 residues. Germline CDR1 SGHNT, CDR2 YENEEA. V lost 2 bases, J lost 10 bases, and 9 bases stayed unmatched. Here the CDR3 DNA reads TGTGCCAGCAGCTTACGTTGGCTAGCGGGAGGGGGCGAGCAGTTCTTC. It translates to CASSLRWLAGGGEQFF.

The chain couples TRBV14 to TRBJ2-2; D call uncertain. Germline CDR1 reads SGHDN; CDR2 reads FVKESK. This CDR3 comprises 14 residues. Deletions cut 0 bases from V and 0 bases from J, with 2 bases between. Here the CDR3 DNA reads TGTGCCAGCAGCCAAGAAACGAACACCGGGGAGCTGTTTTTT. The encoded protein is CASSQETNTGELFF.

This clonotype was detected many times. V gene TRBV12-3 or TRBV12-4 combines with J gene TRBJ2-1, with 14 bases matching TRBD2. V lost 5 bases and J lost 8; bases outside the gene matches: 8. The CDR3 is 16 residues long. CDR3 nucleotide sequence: TGTGCCAGCAGTCCTGGGACTAGCGGGAGTATGGATGAGCAGTTCTTC. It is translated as CASSPGTSGSMDEQFF.

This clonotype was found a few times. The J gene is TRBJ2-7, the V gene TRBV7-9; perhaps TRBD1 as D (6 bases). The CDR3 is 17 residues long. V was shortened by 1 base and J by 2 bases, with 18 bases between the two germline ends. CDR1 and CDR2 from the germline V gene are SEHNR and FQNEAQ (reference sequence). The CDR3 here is CASSLGGQGINAYEQYF. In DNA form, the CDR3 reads TGTGCCAGCAGCTTAGGAGGTCAGGGGATAAACGCCTACGAGCAGTACTTC.

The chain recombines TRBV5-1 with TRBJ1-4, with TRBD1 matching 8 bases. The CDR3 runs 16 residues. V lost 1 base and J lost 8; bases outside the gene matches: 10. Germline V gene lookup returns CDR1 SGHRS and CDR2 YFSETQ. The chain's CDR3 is CASSLIAGTGLEKLFF. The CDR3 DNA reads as TGCGCCAGCAGCTTGATAGCGGGGACAGGCCTAGAAAAACTGTTTTTT.

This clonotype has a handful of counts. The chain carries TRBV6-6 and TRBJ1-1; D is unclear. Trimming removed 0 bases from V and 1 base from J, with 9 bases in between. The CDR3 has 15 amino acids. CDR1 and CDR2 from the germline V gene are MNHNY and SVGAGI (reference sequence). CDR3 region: CASSYSGIANTEAFF. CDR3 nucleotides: TGTGCCAGCAGTTACTCCGGCATCGCGAACACTGAAGCTTTCTTT.

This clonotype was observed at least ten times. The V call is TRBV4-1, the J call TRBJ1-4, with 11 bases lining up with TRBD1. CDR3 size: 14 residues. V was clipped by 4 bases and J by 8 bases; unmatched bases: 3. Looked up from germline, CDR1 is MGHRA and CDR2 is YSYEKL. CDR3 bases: TGCGCCAGCAGCCTCCGGGACAGGGGGGAAAAACTGTTTTTT. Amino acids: CASSLRDRGEKLFF.

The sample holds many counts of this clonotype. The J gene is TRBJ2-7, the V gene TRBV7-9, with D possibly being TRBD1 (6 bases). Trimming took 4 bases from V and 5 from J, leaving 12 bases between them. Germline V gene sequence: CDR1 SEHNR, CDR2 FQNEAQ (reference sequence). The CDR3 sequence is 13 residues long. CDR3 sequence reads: CASSWGLVDEQYF. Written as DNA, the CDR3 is TGTGCCAGCAGCTGGGGGCTGGTTGACGAGCAGTACTTC.

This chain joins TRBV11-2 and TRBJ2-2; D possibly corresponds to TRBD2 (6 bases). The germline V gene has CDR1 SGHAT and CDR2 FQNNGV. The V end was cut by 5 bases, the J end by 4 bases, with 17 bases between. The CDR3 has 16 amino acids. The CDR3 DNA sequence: TGTGCCAGCAGCGTTAGCGGCGGCGGGCGCACCGGGGAGCTGTTTTTT. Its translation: CASSVSGGGRTGELFF.

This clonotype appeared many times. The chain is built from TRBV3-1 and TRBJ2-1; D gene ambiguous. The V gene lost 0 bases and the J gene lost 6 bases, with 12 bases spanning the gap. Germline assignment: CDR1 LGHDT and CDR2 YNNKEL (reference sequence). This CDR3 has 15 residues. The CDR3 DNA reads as TGTGCCAGCAGCCAAGATCCGAGATGGGGCAATGAGCAGTTCTTC. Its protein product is CASSQDPRWGNEQFF.

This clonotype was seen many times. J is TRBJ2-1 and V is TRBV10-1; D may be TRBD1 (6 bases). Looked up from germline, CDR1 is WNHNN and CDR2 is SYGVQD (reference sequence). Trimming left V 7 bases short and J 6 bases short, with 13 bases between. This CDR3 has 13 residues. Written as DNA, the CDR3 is TGCGCCAGCAAGACCAGGGGCGTCAATGAGCAGTTCTTC. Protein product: CASKTRGVNEQFF.

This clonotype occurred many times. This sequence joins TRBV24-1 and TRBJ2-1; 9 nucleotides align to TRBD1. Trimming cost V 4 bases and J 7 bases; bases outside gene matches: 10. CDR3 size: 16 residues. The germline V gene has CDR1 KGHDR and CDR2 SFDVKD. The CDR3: CATSDLRDRAGNEQFF. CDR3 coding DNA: TGTGCCACCAGTGACCTCCGGGACAGGGCGGGGAATGAGCAGTTCTTC.

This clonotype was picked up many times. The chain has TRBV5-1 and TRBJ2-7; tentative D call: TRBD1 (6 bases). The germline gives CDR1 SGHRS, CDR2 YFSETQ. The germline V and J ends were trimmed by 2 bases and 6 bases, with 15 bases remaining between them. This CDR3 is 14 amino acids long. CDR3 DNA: TGCGCCAGCAGCTTCCTACTTACAGGGAGCGAGCAGTACTTC. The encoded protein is CASSFLLTGSEQYF.

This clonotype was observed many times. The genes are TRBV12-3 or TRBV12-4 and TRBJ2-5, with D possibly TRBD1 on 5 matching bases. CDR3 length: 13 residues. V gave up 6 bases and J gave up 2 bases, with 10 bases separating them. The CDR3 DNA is TGTGCCAGCAGGGGGCCCATGCAAGAGACCCAGTACTTC. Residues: CASRGPMQETQYF.

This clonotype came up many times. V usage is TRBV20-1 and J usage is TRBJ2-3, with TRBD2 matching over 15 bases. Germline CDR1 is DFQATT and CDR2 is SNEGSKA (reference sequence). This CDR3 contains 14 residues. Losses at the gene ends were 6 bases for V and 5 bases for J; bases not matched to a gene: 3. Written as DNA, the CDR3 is TGCAGTGCAGGACTAGCGGGAGGGGGAGATACGCAGTATTTT. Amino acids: CSAGLAGGGDTQYF.

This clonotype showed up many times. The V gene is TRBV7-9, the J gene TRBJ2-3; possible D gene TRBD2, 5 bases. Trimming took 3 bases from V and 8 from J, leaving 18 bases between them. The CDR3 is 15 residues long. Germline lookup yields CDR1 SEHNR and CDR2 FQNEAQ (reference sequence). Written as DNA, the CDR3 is TGTGCCAGCAGCTTCCAGCCTAGCCGGGCGGCTACGCAGTATTTT. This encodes CASSFQPSRAATQYF.

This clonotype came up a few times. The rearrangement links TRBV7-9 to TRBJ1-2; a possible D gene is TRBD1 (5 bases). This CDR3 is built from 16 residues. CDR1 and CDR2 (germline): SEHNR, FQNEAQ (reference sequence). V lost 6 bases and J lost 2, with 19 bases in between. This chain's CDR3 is CASRFPPGPRNYGYTF. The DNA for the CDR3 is TGTGCCAGCAGATTTCCACCGGGACCCAGAAACTATGGCTACACCTTC.

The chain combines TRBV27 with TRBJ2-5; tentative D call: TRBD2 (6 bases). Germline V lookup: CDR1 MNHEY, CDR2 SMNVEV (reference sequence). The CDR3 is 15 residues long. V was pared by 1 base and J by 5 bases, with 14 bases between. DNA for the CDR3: TGTGCCAGCAGTTTATTTCCCGGGAGTCCGGAGACCCAGTACTTC. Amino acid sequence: CASSLFPGSPETQYF.